This T cell receptor beta chain was observed in a study of human T cells and chemical hapten exposure. Study-wide context: Across samples, TCR yields varied, mostly owing to small differences in pooled library volumes. Study-wide findings and caveats: DPC sensitization left the count of TCRs above 1 in 1000 unchanged.

Time point of the sample: healthy volunteer bleed at 6 weeks. The study extracted total RNA from unfractionated whole blood. Concerning this clonotype: Its cognate antigen is unknown.

Individual cDNA molecules received unique molecular identifiers in the library. Original processing methods: There were a median of around 96,000 TCRs per sample, with a range from about 23,224 to 750,000. TCRdb passed the RACE reads through MiXCR, listing each CDR3 protein once. These V and J calls derive from TCRdb rather than the authors' analysis. Of about 82,000 distinct CDR3 sequences listed, approximately 8.6% were seen once; the top ten hold approximately 1.4%. Germline values: CDR1 SQVTM, CDR2 ANQGSEA. The CDR3 runs 14 residues. V dropped 2 bases and J dropped 3 bases, with 10 bases sitting between them.

This clonotype was sampled from a male donor in good health. Some clones in this sample may be carry-over from other donors' samples. The sequenced sample consisted of whole blood. This chain links TRBV29-1 with TRBJ1-4; D not certain. Here the CDR3 reads CSVEWRASNEKLFF. Written as DNA, the CDR3 is TGCAGCGTTGAATGGAGGGCCTCTAATGAAAAACTGTTTTTT.